The 3 T cell receptor beta chains below were found in one sample sequenced in a study of identical twins. MiXCR, applied by TCRdb to the 5' RACE reads, yields one record per CDR3 protein. Seen here are around 1.7 million distinct CDR3 sequences, under 35% observed once, and the top ten hold 0.27%. The sequenced material came from cord blood. These receptors were taken from a newborn girl in good health.

This clonotype was seen a few times. The chain carries TRBV7-6 and TRBJ2-3; no clear D gene. The V end lost 0 bases, the J end lost 0 bases, and 13 bases lay between the germline ends. The germline V gene has CDR1 SGHVS and CDR2 FNYEAQ. CDR3 length equals 17 residues. The CDR3 protein is CASSLAVFLGSTDTQYF. The DNA for the CDR3 is TGTGCCAGCAGCTTAGCGGTTTTCCTAGGAAGCACAGATACGCAGTATTTT.

Points on this clonotype: Just one base apart from a much larger clone, this may be a read error. The chain combines TRBV27 with TRBJ2-1, with TRBD2 matching over 13 bases. The CDR3 contains 14 residues. The germline CDR1 and CDR2 sequences are MNHEY and SMNVEV (reference sequence). CDR3 in amino acids: CASRLAGGHNERFF. CDR3 DNA: TGTGCCAGCAGACTAGCGGGAGGGCACAATGAGCGGTTCTTC.

The chain links TRBV24-1 to TRBJ2-1, with D possibly matching TRBD2 (6 bases). CDR1 is KGHDR, CDR2 SFDVKD, per germline. The CDR3 sequence is 18 residues long. V was cut by 3 bases and J by 3 bases, with 20 bases left in between. The CDR3 coding sequence is TGTGCCACCAGTGATCCCAAATATAGCGTCGGGAGCTACAATGAGCAGTTCTTC. Its translation is CATSDPKYSVGSYNEQFF.